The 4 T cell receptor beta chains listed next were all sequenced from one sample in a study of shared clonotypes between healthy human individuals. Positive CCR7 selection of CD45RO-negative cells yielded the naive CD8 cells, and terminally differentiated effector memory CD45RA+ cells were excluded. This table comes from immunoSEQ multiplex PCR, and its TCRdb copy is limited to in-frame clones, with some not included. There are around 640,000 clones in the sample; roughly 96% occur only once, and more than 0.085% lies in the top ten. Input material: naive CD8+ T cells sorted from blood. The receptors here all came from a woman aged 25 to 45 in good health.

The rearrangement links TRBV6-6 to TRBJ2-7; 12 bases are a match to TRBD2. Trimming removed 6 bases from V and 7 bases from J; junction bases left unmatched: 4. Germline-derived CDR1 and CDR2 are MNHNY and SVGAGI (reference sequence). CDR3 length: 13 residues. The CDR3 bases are TGTGCCAGCAGCTCCGGACTAGCGGGGGAGCAGTACTTC. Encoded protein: CASSSGLAGEQYF.

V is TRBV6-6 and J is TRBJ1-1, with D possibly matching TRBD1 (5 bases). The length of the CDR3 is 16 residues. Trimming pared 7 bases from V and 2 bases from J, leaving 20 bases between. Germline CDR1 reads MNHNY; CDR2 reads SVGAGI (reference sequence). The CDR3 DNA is TGTGCCAGCACCACCTGGTTGGAGGGGCCCAACACTGAAGCTTTCTTT. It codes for CASTTWLEGPNTEAFF.

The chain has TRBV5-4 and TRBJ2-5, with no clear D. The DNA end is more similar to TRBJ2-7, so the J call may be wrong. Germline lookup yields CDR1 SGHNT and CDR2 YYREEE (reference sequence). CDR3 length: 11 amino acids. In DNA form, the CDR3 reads TGTGCCAGCAGTTCCGAATACGAGCAGTACTTC. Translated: CASSSEYEQYF.

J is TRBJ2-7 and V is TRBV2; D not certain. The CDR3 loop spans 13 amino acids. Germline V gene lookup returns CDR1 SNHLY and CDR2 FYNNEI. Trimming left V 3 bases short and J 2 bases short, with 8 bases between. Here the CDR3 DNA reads TGTGCCAGCAGTGACATAGTCGCCTACGAGCAGTACTTC. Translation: CASSDIVAYEQYF. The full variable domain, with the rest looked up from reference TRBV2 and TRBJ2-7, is EPEVTQTPSHQVTQMGQEVILRCVPISNHLYFYWYRQILGQKVEFLVSFYNNEISEKSEIFDDQFSVERPDGSNFTLKIRSTKLEDSAMYFCASSDIVAYEQYFGPGTRLTVT.